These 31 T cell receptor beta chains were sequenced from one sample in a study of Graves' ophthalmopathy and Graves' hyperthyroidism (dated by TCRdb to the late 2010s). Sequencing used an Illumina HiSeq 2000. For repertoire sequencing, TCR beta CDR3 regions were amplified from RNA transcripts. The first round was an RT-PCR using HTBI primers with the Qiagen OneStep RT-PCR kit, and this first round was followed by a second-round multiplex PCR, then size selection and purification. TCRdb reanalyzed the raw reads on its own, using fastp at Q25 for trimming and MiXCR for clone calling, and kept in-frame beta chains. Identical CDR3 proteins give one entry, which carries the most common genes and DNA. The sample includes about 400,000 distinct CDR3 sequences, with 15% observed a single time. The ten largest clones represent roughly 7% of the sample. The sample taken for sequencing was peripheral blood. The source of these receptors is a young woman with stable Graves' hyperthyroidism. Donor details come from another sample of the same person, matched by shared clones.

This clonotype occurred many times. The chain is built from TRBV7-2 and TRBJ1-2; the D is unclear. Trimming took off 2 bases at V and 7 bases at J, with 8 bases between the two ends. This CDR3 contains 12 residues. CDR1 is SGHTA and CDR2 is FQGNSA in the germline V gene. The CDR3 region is CASSLFGSGYTF. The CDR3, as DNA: TGTGCCAGCAGCTTATTCGGGAGTGGCTACACCTTC.

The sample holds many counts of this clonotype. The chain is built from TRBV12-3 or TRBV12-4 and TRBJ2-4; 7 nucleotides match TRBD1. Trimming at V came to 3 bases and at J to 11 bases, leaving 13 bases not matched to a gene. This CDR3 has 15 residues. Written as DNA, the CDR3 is TGTGCCAGCAGTTTTCGTCCCCGACAAGGGGGCCTTCAGTACTTC. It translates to CASSFRPRQGGLQYF.

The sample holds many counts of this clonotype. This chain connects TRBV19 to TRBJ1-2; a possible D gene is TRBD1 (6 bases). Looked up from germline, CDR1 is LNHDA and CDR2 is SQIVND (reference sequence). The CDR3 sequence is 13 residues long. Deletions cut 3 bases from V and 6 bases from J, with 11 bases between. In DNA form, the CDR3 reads TGTGCCAGTAGTATGAACAGGGCCCATGGCTACACCTTC. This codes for CASSMNRAHGYTF.

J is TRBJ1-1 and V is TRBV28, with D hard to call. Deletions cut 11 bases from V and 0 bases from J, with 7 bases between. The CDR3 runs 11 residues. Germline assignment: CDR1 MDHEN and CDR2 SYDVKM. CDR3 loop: CACGVNTEAFF. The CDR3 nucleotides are TGTGCCTGCGGGGTGAACACTGAAGCTTTCTTT.

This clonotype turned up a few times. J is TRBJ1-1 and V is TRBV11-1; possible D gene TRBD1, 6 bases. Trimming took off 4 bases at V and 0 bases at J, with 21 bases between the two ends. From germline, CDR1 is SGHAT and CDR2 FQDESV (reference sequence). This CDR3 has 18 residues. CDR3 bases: TGTGCCAGCAGCTCACGGCAGGGGCTCCGTATTTTGAACACTGAAGCTTTCTTT. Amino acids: CASSSRQGLRILNTEAFF.

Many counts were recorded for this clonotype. The CDR3 protein is CASSNPGQNTEAFF. DNA of the CDR3: TGCGCCAGCAGCAACCCGGGACAGAACACTGAAGCTTTCTTT. This sequence joins TRBV4-1 and TRBJ1-1; TRBD1 is a possible D gene (6 bases). Trimming left V 5 bases short and J 1 base short, with 11 bases between. The length of the CDR3 is 14 residues. The germline gives CDR1 MGHRA, CDR2 YSYEKL.

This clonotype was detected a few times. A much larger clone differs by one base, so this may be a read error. Here the CDR3 DNA reads TGTGCCAGCAGCCCCTTACAGGGCTACGAGCAGTACTTC. Translation gives CASSPLQGYEQYF. This chain uses TRBV6-1 with TRBJ2-7; D might be TRBD1 (6 bases). Trimming removed 6 bases at V and 3 bases at J, with 12 bases between. The CDR3 spans 13 residues. Germline values: CDR1 MNHNS, CDR2 SASEGT.

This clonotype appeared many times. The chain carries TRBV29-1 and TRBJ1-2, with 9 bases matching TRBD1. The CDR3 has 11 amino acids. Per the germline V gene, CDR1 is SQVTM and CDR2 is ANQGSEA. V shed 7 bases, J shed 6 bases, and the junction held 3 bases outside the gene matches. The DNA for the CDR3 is TGCAGCGCTTGGACAGGGGATGGCTACACCTTC. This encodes CSAWTGDGYTF.

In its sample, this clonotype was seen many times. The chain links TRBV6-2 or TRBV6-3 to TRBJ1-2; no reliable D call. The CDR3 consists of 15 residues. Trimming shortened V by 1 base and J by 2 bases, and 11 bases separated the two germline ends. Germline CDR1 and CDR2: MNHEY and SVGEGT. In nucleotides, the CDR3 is TGTGCCAGCAGTTACTTAAGGATGGGAAACTATGGCTACACCTTC. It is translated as CASSYLRMGNYGYTF.

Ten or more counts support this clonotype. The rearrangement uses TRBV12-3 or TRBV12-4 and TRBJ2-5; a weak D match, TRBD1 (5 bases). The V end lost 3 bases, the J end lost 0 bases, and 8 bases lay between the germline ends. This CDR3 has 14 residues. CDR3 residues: CASSLDMNQETQYF. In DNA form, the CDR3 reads TGTGCCAGCAGTTTGGACATGAACCAAGAGACCCAGTACTTC.

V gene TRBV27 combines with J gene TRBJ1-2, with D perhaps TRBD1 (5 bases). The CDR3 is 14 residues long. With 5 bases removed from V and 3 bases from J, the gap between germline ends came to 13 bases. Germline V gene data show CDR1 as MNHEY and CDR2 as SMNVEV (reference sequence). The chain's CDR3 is CASSPRGMDYGYTF. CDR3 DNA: TGTGCCAGCAGTCCAAGGGGAATGGACTATGGCTACACCTTC.

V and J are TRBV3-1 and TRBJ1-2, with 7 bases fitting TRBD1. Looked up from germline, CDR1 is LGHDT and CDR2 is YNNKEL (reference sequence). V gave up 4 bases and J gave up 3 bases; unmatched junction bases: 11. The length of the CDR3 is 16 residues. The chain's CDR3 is CASSPRGGGEDYGYTF. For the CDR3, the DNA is TGTGCCAGCAGCCCCAGGGGGGGCGGGGAAGACTATGGCTACACCTTC.

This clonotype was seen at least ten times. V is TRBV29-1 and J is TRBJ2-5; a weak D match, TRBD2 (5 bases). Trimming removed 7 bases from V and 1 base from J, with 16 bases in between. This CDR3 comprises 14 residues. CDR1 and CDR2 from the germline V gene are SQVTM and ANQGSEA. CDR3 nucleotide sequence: TGCAGCGCCGACGTGGCTGAGGGCCAAGAGACCCAGTACTTC. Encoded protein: CSADVAEGQETQYF.

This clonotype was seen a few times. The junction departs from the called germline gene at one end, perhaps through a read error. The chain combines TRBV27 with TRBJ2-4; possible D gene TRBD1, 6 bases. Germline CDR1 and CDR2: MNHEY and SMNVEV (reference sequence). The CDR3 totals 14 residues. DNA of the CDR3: TGTGCCAGCAGCCCTCTCAACAGGGAAAACATTAAGTACTTC. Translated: CASSPLNRENIKYF.

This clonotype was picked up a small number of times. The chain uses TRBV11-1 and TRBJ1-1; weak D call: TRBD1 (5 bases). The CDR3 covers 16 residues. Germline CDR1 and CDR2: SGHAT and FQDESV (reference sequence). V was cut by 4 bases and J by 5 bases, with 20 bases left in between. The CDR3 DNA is TGTGCCAGCAGCTCTCGGGAGGGGAGAGCCAGAACTGAAGCTTTCTTT. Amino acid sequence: CASSSREGRARTEAFF.

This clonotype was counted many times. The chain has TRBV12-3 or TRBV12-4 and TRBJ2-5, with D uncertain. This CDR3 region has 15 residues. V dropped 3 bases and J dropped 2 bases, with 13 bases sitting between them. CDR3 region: CASSFIAGVQETQYF. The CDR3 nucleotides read TGTGCCAGCAGTTTTATAGCTGGGGTACAAGAGACCCAGTACTTC.

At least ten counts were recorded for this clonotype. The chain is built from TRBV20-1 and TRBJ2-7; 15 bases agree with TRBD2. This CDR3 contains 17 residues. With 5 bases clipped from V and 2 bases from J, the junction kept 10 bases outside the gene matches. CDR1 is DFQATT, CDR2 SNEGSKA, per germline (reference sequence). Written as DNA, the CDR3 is TGCAGTGCTCCGGGACACGGGACTAGCGGGGGGCCCTACGAGCAGTACTTC. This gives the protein CSAPGHGTSGGPYEQYF.

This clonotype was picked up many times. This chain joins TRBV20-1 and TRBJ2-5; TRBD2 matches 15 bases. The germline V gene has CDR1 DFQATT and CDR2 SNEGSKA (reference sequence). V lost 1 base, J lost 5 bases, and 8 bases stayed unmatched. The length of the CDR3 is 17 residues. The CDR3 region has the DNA TGCAGTGCTAGAGTCAGGACTAGCGGGGGGGCAGGGGAGACCCAGTACTTC. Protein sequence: CSARVRTSGGAGETQYF.

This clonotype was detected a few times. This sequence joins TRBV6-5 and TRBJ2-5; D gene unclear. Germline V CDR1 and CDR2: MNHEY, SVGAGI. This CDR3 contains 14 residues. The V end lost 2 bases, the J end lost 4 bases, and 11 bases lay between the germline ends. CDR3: CASSYGAGPETQYF. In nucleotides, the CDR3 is TGTGCCAGCAGTTACGGTGCAGGACCAGAGACCCAGTACTTC.

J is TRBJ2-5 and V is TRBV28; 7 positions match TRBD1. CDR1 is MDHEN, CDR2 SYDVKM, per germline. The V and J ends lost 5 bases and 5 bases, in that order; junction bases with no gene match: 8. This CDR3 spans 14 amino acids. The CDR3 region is CASSRDSGQETQYF. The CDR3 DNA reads TGTGCCAGCAGTAGGGACAGTGGGCAGGAGACCCAGTACTTC.

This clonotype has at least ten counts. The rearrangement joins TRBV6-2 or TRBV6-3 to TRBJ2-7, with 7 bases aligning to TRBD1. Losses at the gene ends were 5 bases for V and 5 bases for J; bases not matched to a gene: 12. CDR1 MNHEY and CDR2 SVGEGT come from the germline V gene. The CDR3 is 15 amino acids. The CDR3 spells CASSPVDRDLNEQYF. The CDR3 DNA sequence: TGTGCCAGCAGTCCAGTAGACAGGGACCTAAACGAGCAGTACTTC.

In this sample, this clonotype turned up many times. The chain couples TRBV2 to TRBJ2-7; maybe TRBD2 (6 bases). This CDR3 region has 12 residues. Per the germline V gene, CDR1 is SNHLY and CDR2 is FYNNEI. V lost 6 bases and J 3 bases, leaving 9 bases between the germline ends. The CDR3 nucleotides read TGTGCCAGCAGCCGGGACTTCTACGAGCAGTACTTC. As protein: CASSRDFYEQYF.

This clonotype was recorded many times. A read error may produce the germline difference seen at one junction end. The CDR3 is CVSSLAGQGAGEQYF. CDR3 DNA sequence: TGTGTCAGCAGCTTAGCGGGACAGGGGGCAGGCGAGCAGTACTTC. The chain is built from TRBV7-6 and TRBJ2-7; 12 bases map to TRBD1. CDR1 and CDR2 from the germline V gene are SGHVS and FNYEAQ. The CDR3 totals 15 residues. The whole variable domain, filled in from reference TRBV7-6 and TRBJ2-7, reads GAGVSQSPRYKVTKRGQDVALRCDPISGHVSLYWYRQALGQGPEFLTYFNYEAQQDKSGLPNDRFSAERPEGSISTLTIQRTEQRDSAMYRCVSSLAGQGAGEQYFGPGTRLTVT.

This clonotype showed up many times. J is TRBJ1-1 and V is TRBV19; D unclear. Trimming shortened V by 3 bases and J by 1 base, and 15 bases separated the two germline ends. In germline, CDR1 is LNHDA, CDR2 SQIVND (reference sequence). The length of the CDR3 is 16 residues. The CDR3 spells CASSILGEGQNTEAFF. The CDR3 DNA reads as TGTGCCAGTAGTATTTTGGGTGAGGGCCAGAACACTGAAGCTTTCTTT.

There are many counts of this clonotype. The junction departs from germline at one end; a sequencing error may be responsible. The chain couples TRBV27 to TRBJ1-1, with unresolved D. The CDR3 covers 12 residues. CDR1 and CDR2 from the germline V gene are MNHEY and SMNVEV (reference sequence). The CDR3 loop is CPKIGSNTEAFF. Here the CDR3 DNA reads TGCCCCAAGATAGGATCGAACACTGAAGCTTTCTTT.

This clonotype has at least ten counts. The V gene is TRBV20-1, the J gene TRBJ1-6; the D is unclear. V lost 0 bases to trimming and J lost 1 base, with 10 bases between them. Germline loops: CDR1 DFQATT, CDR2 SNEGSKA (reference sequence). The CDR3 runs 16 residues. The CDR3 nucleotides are TGCAGTGCTAGAGATCATGGCAGATCCTATAATTCACCCCTCCACTTT. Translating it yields CSARDHGRSYNSPLHF.

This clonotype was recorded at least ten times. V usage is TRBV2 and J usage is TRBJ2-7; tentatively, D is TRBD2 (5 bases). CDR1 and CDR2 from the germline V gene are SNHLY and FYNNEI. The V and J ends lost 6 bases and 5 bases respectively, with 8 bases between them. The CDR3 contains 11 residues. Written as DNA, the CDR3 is TGTGCCAGCAGCGGGGAGCACGAGCAGTACTTC. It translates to CASSGEHEQYF.

CDR3 bases: TGTGCCAGCAGGTTCCAGGGAGGGTCCGGGACCCAGTACTTC. Protein sequence: CASRFQGGSGTQYF. The chain carries TRBV7-9 and TRBJ2-5; TRBD2 agrees at 7 bases. V was clipped by 6 bases and J by 7 bases; unmatched bases: 11. CDR1 and CDR2 (germline): SEHNR, FQNEAQ (reference sequence). This CDR3 region has 14 residues.

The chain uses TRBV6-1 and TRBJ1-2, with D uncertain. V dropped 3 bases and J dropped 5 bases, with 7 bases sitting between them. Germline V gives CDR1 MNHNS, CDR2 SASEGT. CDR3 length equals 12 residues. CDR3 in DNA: TGTGCCAGCAGTGACGCCATGTATGGCTACACCTTC. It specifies CASSDAMYGYTF.

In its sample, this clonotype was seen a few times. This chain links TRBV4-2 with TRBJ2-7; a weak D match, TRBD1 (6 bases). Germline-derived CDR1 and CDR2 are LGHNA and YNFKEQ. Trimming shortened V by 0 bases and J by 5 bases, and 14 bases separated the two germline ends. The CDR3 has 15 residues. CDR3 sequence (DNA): TGTGCCAGCAGCCAAGATAGTCAGGGGAGAGACGAGCAGTACTTC. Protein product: CASSQDSQGRDEQYF.

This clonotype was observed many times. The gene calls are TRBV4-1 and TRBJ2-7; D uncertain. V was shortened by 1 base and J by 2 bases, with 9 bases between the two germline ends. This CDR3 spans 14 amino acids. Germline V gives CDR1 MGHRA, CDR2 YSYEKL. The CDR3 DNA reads TGCGCCAGCAGCCAAGTCCGCTCTCCCTACGAGCAGTACTTC. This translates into CASSQVRSPYEQYF.